A single sample is the source of the 10 T cell receptor beta chains below, sequenced in a study of regulatory T cells in long-lasting Graves disease. Arm-PCR with iRepertoire HTBI primers amplified the CDR3 regions for these TCR beta libraries. TCRdb re-analysed the multiplex PCR reads in MiXCR, keeping a single row per CDR3 protein. The sample yields around 480,000 distinct CDR3 sequences, 15% to 20% seen once. Regarding time point: newly diagnosed GD, antithyroid drugs for less than 3 months. Making the TCR library involved RNA that had been extracted from PBMCs. The same data also went into a second study, on T cells in Graves' hyperthyroidism and ophthalmopathy.

The sequencing here drew on peripheral blood mononuclear cells (PBMCs), taken at new diagnosis, from a patient treated with antithyroid drugs. The receptors derive from a man between 40 and 49 years old with Graves disease.

This clonotype showed up many times. This rearrangement joins TRBV29-1 to TRBJ2-3, with TRBD2 matching 16 bases. The CDR3 consists of 17 residues. CDR1 is SQVTM, CDR2 ANQGSEA, per germline. Trimming at V came to 4 bases and at J to 0 bases, leaving 4 bases not matched to a gene. CDR3 sequence (DNA): TGCAGCGTTGGGGGGACTAGCGGGAGGGCCAGCACAGATACGCAGTATTTT. It translates to CSVGGTSGRASTDTQYF.

Here the CDR3 reads CASSDGFMNTEAFF. Here the CDR3 DNA reads TGCGCCAGCAGCGACGGTTTCATGAACACTGAAGCTTTCTTT. This sequence joins TRBV4-1 and TRBJ1-1; D unclear. The CDR3 consists of 14 residues. V shed 5 bases and J shed 0 bases, with 10 bases lying between them. Germline V gene sequence: CDR1 MGHRA, CDR2 YSYEKL.

Details on this clonotype: A far larger clone is one nucleotide away, so this likely arose from a read error. The chain recombines TRBV5-5 with TRBJ2-3; D not certain. The CDR3 covers 13 residues. CDR1 and CDR2 (germline): SGHKS, YYEKEE (reference sequence). CDR3 amino acids: CASGLVSVDTQYF. The CDR3 DNA reads TGTGCCAGCGGCTTAGTTTCGGTGGATACGCAGTATTTT.

The sample holds many counts of this clonotype. The gene calls are TRBV5-1 and TRBJ2-4, with D unclear. This CDR3 is built from 15 residues. Trimming took off 0 bases at V and 5 bases at J, with 12 bases between the two ends. Germline V CDR1 and CDR2: SGHRS, YFSETQ. The CDR3 DNA follows: TGCGCCAGCAGCTTGGAAGTTAGCTTTGAAAACATTCAGTACTTC. Translation gives CASSLEVSFENIQYF.

This clonotype was recorded at least ten times. The chain recombines TRBV30 with TRBJ2-7; D may be TRBD2 (6 bases). Germline CDR1 GTSNPN, CDR2 SVGIG (reference sequence). This CDR3 spans 14 amino acids. V was cut by 3 bases and J by 5 bases, with 17 bases left in between. This chain's CDR3 is CAWRRTGVWNEQYF. Here the CDR3 DNA reads TGTGCCTGGAGAAGGACGGGAGTATGGAACGAGCAGTACTTC.

A few counts support this clonotype. The J gene is TRBJ2-7, the V gene TRBV7-2; no definite D call. V was trimmed by 2 bases and J by 0 bases, leaving 8 bases between them. Germline-derived CDR1 and CDR2 are SGHTA and FQGNSA. The CDR3 spans 14 residues. CDR3 bases: TGTGCCAGCAGCTTAATCCTACTCTCCTACGAGCAGTACTTC. This sequence encodes CASSLILLSYEQYF.

The chain carries TRBV29-1 and TRBJ2-6; D tentatively fits TRBD1 or TRBD2 (7 bases each). The CDR3 consists of 15 residues. Germline values: CDR1 SQVTM, CDR2 ANQGSEA. Between the trimmed V and J ends, which lost 7 bases and 4 bases, there was a span of 17 bases. The CDR3 region is CSAGEGAVGANVLTF. CDR3 nucleotide sequence: TGCAGCGCCGGGGAGGGGGCGGTAGGGGCCAACGTCCTGACTTTC.

This clonotype was seen ten or more times. This chain joins TRBV20-1 and TRBJ2-5; D perhaps matches TRBD2 (5 bases). The CDR3 totals 14 residues. The germline V gene has CDR1 DFQATT and CDR2 SNEGSKA (reference sequence). Trimming stripped 0 bases from V and 4 bases from J, with 12 bases between. CDR3 DNA: TGCAGTGCTAGAGATAGTCTAGCACGAGAGACCCAGTACTTC. This translates into CSARDSLARETQYF.

The rearrangement joins TRBV19 to TRBJ2-3; possible D gene TRBD2, 7 bases. CDR1 LNHDA and CDR2 SQIVND come from the germline V gene (reference sequence). The CDR3 is 14 residues long. V was trimmed by 7 bases and J by 5 bases, leaving 16 bases between them. CDR3 sequence (DNA): TGTGCCAGTAACCTGGGGGGGACAAGAGATACGCAGTATTTT. Residues: CASNLGGTRDTQYF.

This clonotype was seen only a few times. The V call is TRBV28, the J call TRBJ1-2; D possibly corresponds to TRBD1 (5 bases). This CDR3 has 12 residues. Germline assignment: CDR1 MDHEN and CDR2 SYDVKM. Trimming took 7 bases from V and 8 from J, leaving 14 bases between them. DNA of the CDR3: TGTGCCAGCACAGGGTTTGAGTCAGGCTACACCTTC. This sequence encodes CASTGFESGYTF.